Detailed here is one TCR beta chain. In this sample, this clonotype turned up many times. Its antigen is unknown. Base qualities are not provided; no much larger clone lies one nucleotide away. Blood bank volunteers in Maryland, USA served as the healthy controls. Unsorted PBMC libraries were generated from 2 million PBMCs stored in RNAlater at -80 °C until RNA extraction. Peripheral blood was subjected to Ficoll-Hypaque density gradient centrifugation to isolate PBMCs, which were then cryopreserved in liquid nitrogen. cDNA synthesis used template-switch 5'RACE with a primer carrying a 10-nucleotide random unique molecular identifier tagging each TCR transcript. Each sequencing run produced over 160 million TCR-beta sequences covering 15-18 subjects. The RNeasy kit was used to extract total RNA. The KAPA Real-time Library Amplification kit was used to amplify TCR-beta VDJ regions with primers for the TCR constant region and the 5'RACE anchor. A first PCR added sample indexes and Illumina adaptors, after which a second PCR increased the library yield. After Ampure bead purification, the TCR product of roughly 650 bp was size-selected on a 2% E-gel SizeSelection system. Before pooling, library quality was assessed on a Bioanalyzer, concentration was determined with Qubit, and library quantification was performed with the Kapa Library Quantification kit. Libraries were sequenced paired-end 2 x 150 bp on an Illumina HiSeq 2500. To increase sequence diversity, about 25-31% phiX was spiked into each library pool. Processing in the source paper ran as follows. Quality-filtered reads were processed with the UMI-based MiGEC pipeline, and over 85% of raw TCR sequences were removed by the MiGEC pipeline during error correction. IMGT germline references were used for alignment of VDJ genes, and clonotypes were defined by a unique CDR3 amino acid sequence together with V-J genes. Clonal expansion, Shannon diversity, and CDR3 relatedness (CalcPairwiseDistances, ClusterSamples) were evaluated with VDJtools, and phylogenetic trees were built with CLCbio workbench. Expanded clones were defined as having at least 8 unique UMIs, based on coefficient-of-variation modelling across technical triplicates. Through fastp at Q25 and MiXCR, TCRdb rebuilt clones from the public reads, retaining in-frame beta chains. Rows matching on CDR3 protein sequence are summarized as one entry with the most common DNA and genes. TCRdb's processing, not the study's, gives the V and J calls here. The sample yields 27,000 or so distinct CDR3 sequences; approximately 21% were counted once. Around 15% of the sample comes from the top ten.

Spanning cysteine to phenylalanine, the CDR3 consists of 15 amino acids. Solely the CDR3 DNA is kept, with 45 bases framed from the first base. V is cut by 0 bases and J by 0 bases, and the space between the germline ends is 12 bases. CDR1 and CDR2 (DFQATT, SNEGSKA) derive from the germline V gene (reference sequence). The data belong to a study of neurological immune-mediated disorders (dated by TCRdb to the late 2010s). For context, the study as a whole: The study compared peripheral blood TCR-beta repertoires of HTLV-I-associated myelopathy (HAM/TSP) patients, multiple sclerosis patients and healthy controls using UMI-based sequencing. The approximately 110 TCR-beta libraries included longitudinal samples, technical triplicates and paired sorted CD4+ and CD8+ T-cell subsets alongside PBMC samples. Of the approximately 66 subjects in the cohort, roughly 14 were HAM/TSP patients, some 34 were multiple sclerosis patients, and about 20 were healthy controls. What the work shows at the level of the full study, not this receptor alone: No identical CDR3 amino acid sequences were found to be shared among expanded clones across subjects, suggesting that TCR-beta repertoires were private in all groups. The highest TCR clonal expansion was observed in HAM/TSP patients, whereas the lowest was observed in MS patients, even when compared with healthy controls.

The clonotype comes from a woman aged 60-75 years in good health. The V gene is TRBV20-1 and the J gene is TRBJ2-7, with no confident D gene call. The sequenced sample was PBMCs. The DNA reads as follows: TGCAGTGCTAGAGAGATTAAGGACCTCTCCTACGAGCAGTACTTC. The translation is CSAREIKDLSYEQYF.